This entry concerns a single T cell receptor beta chain. The sample is drawn from a study of blood T cell repertoires in COVID-19. Background on the study: Spain, Italy and the United States supplied samples that represented acute and convalescent COVID-19.

This table comes from immunoSEQ multiplex PCR, and its TCRdb copy is limited to in-frame clones, with some not included. The sample holds 200,000 or so clones, approximately 91% seen once. In germline, CDR1 is KGHSH, CDR2 LQKENI. The CDR3 covers 13 residues. The germline V and J ends were trimmed by 6 bases and 5 bases, with 11 bases remaining between them. The chain employs TRBV18 and TRBJ1-5; TRBD1 is a possible D gene (5 bases). The sequence derives from a man in his 70s with active or convalescent COVID-19. The sample comprised peripheral blood. The CDR3 spells CASSPGLDQPQHF. CDR3 nucleotides: TGTGCCAGCTCCCCAGGGCTTGATCAGCCCCAGCATTTT.